The 14 T cell receptor beta chains below all came from one sample that was sequenced in a study of shared clonotypes between healthy human individuals. Clones were sequenced by immunoSEQ multiplex PCR, and TCRdb holds only the in-frame ones, with some missing. The table records some 500,000 clones, around three quarters of them present only once. The sample comprised PBMCs. The receptors derive from a middle-aged woman in good health. Some clones in this sample may be carry-over from other donors' samples.

This chain's CDR3 is CASSHPGGGTDTQYF. CDR3 nucleotide sequence: TGTGCCAGCAGCCACCCGGGGGGAGGCACAGATACGCAGTATTTT. The genes are TRBV5-4 and TRBJ2-3, with 7 nucleotides matching TRBD2. CDR1 and CDR2 from the germline V gene are SGHNT and YYREEE (reference sequence). The CDR3 runs 15 residues. Trimming took 4 bases from V and 1 from J; bases not matched to a gene: 6.

This clone was picked up a small number of times. This chain uses TRBV28 with TRBJ2-7, with TRBD1 matching 8 bases. Germline assignment: CDR1 MDHEN and CDR2 SYDVKM. Trimming took 6 bases from V and 2 from J; bases not matched to a gene: 9. This CDR3 contains 15 residues. The CDR3 spells CASSPVDRDAYEQYF. The CDR3 nucleotides read TGTGCCAGCAGCCCGGTGGACAGGGATGCCTACGAGCAGTACTTC.

The chain joins TRBV7-9 to TRBJ2-7, with 9 nucleotides matching TRBD1. The V gene end was trimmed by 3 bases and the J gene end by 6 bases; junction bases not matched to a gene: 3. Germline V gene sequence: CDR1 SEHNR, CDR2 FQNEAQ (reference sequence). The CDR3 totals 13 residues. The CDR3 bases are TGTGCCAGCAGCTTTACAGGGGGCGGCGAGCAGTACTTC. Its protein product is CASSFTGGGEQYF.

CDR3: CASSLRAVLGVLRGTGELFF. Here the CDR3 DNA reads TGTGCCAGCAGTTTGCGGGCGGTCTTGGGAGTCCTAAGGGGGACCGGGGAGCTGTTTTTT. The gene calls are TRBV27 and TRBJ2-2; possible D gene TRBD1, 6 bases. The CDR3 length is 20 residues. V lost 3 bases and J 5 bases, leaving 28 bases between the germline ends. Germline V gene sequence: CDR1 MNHEY, CDR2 SMNVEV (reference sequence).

In this sample, this clone turned up once. Germline and junction disagree at one end, which may indicate a read error. The chain couples TRBV5-1 to TRBJ2-2; D is perhaps TRBD1 (5 bases). The CDR3 length is 16 residues. The V gene's germline CDR1 is SGHRS and CDR2 YFSETQ. CDR3 loop: CASSLAQGGNTGELFF. The DNA of the CDR3 is TGCGCCAGTAGCTTGGCCCAGGGCGGGAACACCGGGGAGCTGTTTTTT. Based on the CDR3 plus reference TRBV5-1 and TRBJ2-2, the full variable domain is KAGVTQTPRYLIKTRGQQVTLSCSPISGHRSVSWYQQTPGQGLQFLFEYFSETQRNKGNFPGRFSGRQFSNSRSEMNVSTLELGDSALYLCASSLAQGGNTGELFFGEGSRLTVL.

This rearrangement joins TRBV11-2 to TRBJ2-5, with no clear D. Between the trimmed V and J ends, which lost 5 bases and 4 bases, there was a span of 17 bases. Germline V gives CDR1 SGHAT, CDR2 FQNNGV. CDR3 length: 15 amino acids. CDR3 nucleotide sequence: TGTGCCAGCAGCAAAGACGGATCTGAAGGAGAGACCCAGTACTTC. Its protein product is CASSKDGSEGETQYF.

The chain has TRBV10-3 and TRBJ2-5; possibly TRBD1 for D (5 bases). The CDR3 extends over 14 amino acids. The V end lost 0 bases, the J end lost 2 bases, and 7 bases lay between the germline ends. Germline values: CDR1 ENHRY, CDR2 SYGVKD. In DNA, the CDR3 is TGTGCCATCAGTGAGTCGGCAGGGCAAGAGACCCAGTACTTC. Its translation: CAISESAGQETQYF.

The V and J genes are TRBV6-5 and TRBJ1-2; D is perhaps TRBD1 (5 bases). V gave up 2 bases and J gave up 8 bases, with 12 bases separating them. The CDR3 runs 13 residues. Germline lookup yields CDR1 MNHEY and CDR2 SVGAGI. Here the CDR3 reads CASSYDGGGGYTF. The CDR3 DNA is TGTGCCAGCAGTTACGATGGGGGTGGCGGCTACACCTTC.

This clone has only one observation. The chain combines TRBV5-1 with TRBJ2-2; D remains ambiguous. Germline assignment: CDR1 SGHRS and CDR2 YFSETQ. The CDR3 is made up of 14 amino acids. Trimming stripped 6 bases from V and 0 bases from J, with 9 bases between. CDR3 in amino acids: CASTRGSNTGELFF. CDR3 sequence (DNA): TGCGCCAGCACGAGAGGTTCGAACACCGGGGAGCTGTTTTTT. Looking up the rest from reference TRBV5-1 and TRBJ2-2 gives the full variable domain: KAGVTQTPRYLIKTRGQQVTLSCSPISGHRSVSWYQQTPGQGLQFLFEYFSETQRNKGNFPGRFSGRQFSNSRSEMNVSTLELGDSALYLCASTRGSNTGELFFGEGSRLTVL.

The CDR3 DNA reads as TGTGCCAGCAGCAGCCAGGACAGGCGCACCTACGAGCAGTACTTC. Amino acids: CASSSQDRRTYEQYF. This chain uses TRBV27 with TRBJ2-7; 7 nucleotides agree with TRBD1. This CDR3 is built from 15 residues. V lost 6 bases, J lost 2 bases, and 10 bases stayed unmatched. The germline gives CDR1 MNHEY, CDR2 SMNVEV (reference sequence).

The sample holds one count of this clone. The rearrangement links TRBV11-2 to TRBJ2-7; no reliable D call. This CDR3 has 14 residues. Trimming removed 1 base at V and 4 bases at J, with 11 bases between. Germline values: CDR1 SGHAT, CDR2 FQNNGV. For the CDR3, the DNA is TGTGCCAGCAGCTTAGGGGTTTTGGTGTACGAGCAGTACTTC. Its translation is CASSLGVLVYEQYF. Looking up the rest from reference TRBV11-2 and TRBJ2-7 gives the full variable domain: EAGVAQSPRYKIIEKRQSVAFWCNPISGHATLYWYQQILGQGPKLLIQFQNNGVVDDSQLPKDRFSAERLKGVDSTLKIQPAKLEDSAVYLCASSLGVLVYEQYFGPGTRLTVT.

This clone was seen once. The chain employs TRBV7-6 and TRBJ1-3; possibly TRBD1 for D (5 bases). V lost 1 base, J lost 0 bases, and 7 bases lay in between. Germline values: CDR1 SGHVS, CDR2 FNYEAQ. The CDR3 extends over 15 amino acids. This CDR3 is CASSLGGISGNTIYF. As DNA, the CDR3 is TGTGCCAGCAGCTTAGGGGGCATCTCTGGAAACACCATATATTTT.

V usage is TRBV6-5 and J usage is TRBJ1-4; D not certain. V shed 6 bases and J shed 6 bases, with 5 bases lying between them. Looked up from germline, CDR1 is MNHEY and CDR2 is SVGAGI. The length of the CDR3 is 11 residues. The CDR3 sequence is CASRVDEKLFF. DNA of the CDR3: TGTGCCAGCAGGGTTGATGAAAAACTGTTTTTT.

V is TRBV5-5 and J is TRBJ2-5, with D maybe TRBD1 (5 bases). The V end was cut by 0 bases, the J end by 1 base, with 10 bases between. Germline-derived CDR1 and CDR2 are SGHKS and YYEKEE (reference sequence). CDR3 length: 15 residues. The CDR3 loop reads CASSLGGGSQETQYF. CDR3 coding DNA: TGTGCCAGCAGCTTGGGGGGCGGATCCCAAGAGACCCAGTACTTC.